A selection of T cell receptor beta chains follows, all from one sample in a study of cytomegalovirus exposure and HLA in healthy donors. TCRdb's table, derived via immunoSEQ multiplex PCR, lists solely in-frame clones and lacks some. The data show about 120,000 clones, under 70% seen once. Material for sequencing was PBMCs. The receptors shown here come from a man aged 18 to 30 in good health and CMV-seronegative. The CDR3 runs from the conserved cysteine through the conserved F or W. A D gene is named only where the DNA matches it firmly. Clone size is given for some rows only: seen once, a few or many times, or a class if the clone is expanded.

CDR3 protein,CDR3 DNA,clone size,J gene,V gene,D gene,CDR3 length
CASTPGDLGVEQYF,TGTGCCAGCACCCCGGGGGACCTAGGGGTCGAGCAGTACTTC,few,TRBJ2-7,TRBV7-9,.,14
CASSVTGEVEAFF,TGTGCCAGCAGCGTAACAGGGGAAGTTGAAGCTTTCTTT,once,TRBJ1-1,TRBV2,TRBD1,13
CSVEGAGLGPDTQYF,TGCAGCGTTGAAGGGGCGGGCCTAGGCCCAGATACGCAGTATTTT,few,TRBJ2-3,TRBV29-1,.,15
CASSVAMSGGNTIYF,TGTGCCAGCAGCGTCGCCATGTCGGGGGGAAACACCATATATTTT,.,TRBJ1-3,TRBV9,.,15
CASSSGLAGDPLSNTGELFF,TGCGCCAGCAGCTCCGGACTAGCGGGGGACCCACTCTCGAACACCGGGGAGCTGTTTTTT,.,TRBJ2-2,TRBV5-1,TRBD2,20
CASSYNIAGGRTDTQYF,TGTGCCAGCAGTTACAATATAGCGGGGGGGCGGACAGATACGCAGTATTTT,.,TRBJ2-3,TRBV2,TRBD2,17
CASSQDAAQGQPQHF,TGTGCCAGCAGCCAAGATGCGGCGCAGGGGCAGCCCCAGCATTTT,.,TRBJ1-5,TRBV7-9,.,15
CASSEFGGQEAFF,TGTGCCAGCAGTGAGTTCGGCGGACAGGAAGCTTTCTTT,few,TRBJ1-1,TRBV6-5,.,13
CASRRDSSELFF,TGTGCCAGCAGACGGGACAGTTCGGAGCTGTTTTTT,.,TRBJ2-2,TRBV7-8,TRBD1,12
CASSELGGDGYTF,TGTGCCAGCAGTGAACTTGGAGGGGATGGCTACACCTTC,.,TRBJ1-2,TRBV2,.,13
CASSFSYEQYF,TGTGCCAGCAGCTTTTCCTACGAGCAGTACTTC,.,TRBJ2-7,TRBV5-6,.,11
CASSSPGQTTYEQYF,TGTGCCAGCAGCTCCCCGGGACAGACAACCTACGAGCAGTACTTC,.,TRBJ2-7,TRBV5-4,TRBD1,15
CASSAPTGTSSYEQYF,TGCGCCAGCAGCGCGCCTACCGGGACATCTTCCTACGAGCAGTACTTC,.,TRBJ2-7,TRBV5-1,.,16
CASSFQHENIQYF,TGTGCCAGCAGCTTCCAACATGAAAACATTCAGTACTTC,.,TRBJ2-4,TRBV5-4,.,13
CASRKTGGIADTQYF,TGTGCCAGCAGGAAGACAGGGGGGATCGCAGATACGCAGTATTTT,.,TRBJ2-3,TRBV2,TRBD1,15
CAWKGQGSNYGYTF,TGTGCCTGGAAGGGTCAGGGAAGTAACTATGGCTACACCTTC,once,TRBJ1-2,TRBV30,.,14
CASSEKRDSRRQPQHF,TGTGCCAGCAGTGAAAAACGGGACAGCCGGAGGCAGCCCCAGCATTTT,.,TRBJ1-5,TRBV6-1,TRBD1,16
CASSRDTGELFF,TGTGCCAGCAGTCGGGACACCGGGGAGCTGTTTTTT,.,TRBJ2-2,TRBV6-5,.,12
CASSAAGLAGSETQYF,TGTGCCAGCAGTGCCGCGGGACTAGCGGGGTCTGAGACCCAGTACTTC,.,TRBJ2-5,TRBV6-6,TRBD2,16
CASSSIQGRTDTQYF,TGTGCCAGCAGCTCCATACAGGGAAGGACAGATACGCAGTATTTT,.,TRBJ2-3,TRBV11-2,.,15
CASSHVDLGGRGYTF,TGCGCCAGCAGCCATGTGGACTTGGGAGGAAGGGGCTACACCTTC,.,TRBJ1-2,TRBV4-1,.,15
CASSLSQYNEQFF,TGCGCCAGCAGCTTGTCGCAGTACAATGAGCAGTTCTTC,.,TRBJ2-1,TRBV5-1,.,13
CASCEEGTGTGTNEQYF,TGTGCCAGCTGTGAAGAGGGAACCGGGACAGGGACCAACGAGCAGTACTTC,.,TRBJ2-7,TRBV6-1,TRBD1,17
CASSLPGVHEQYF,TGTGCCAGCAGCTTACCCGGGGTTCACGAGCAGTACTTC,.,TRBJ2-7,TRBV7-9,.,13
CAWTGVSGANVLTF,TGTGCCTGGACAGGGGTCAGCGGGGCCAACGTCCTGACTTTC,.,TRBJ2-6,TRBV30,.,14
CASSHRWGTSGRLQETQYF,TGTGCCAGCAGCCACCGGTGGGGGACTAGCGGGAGGTTACAAGAGACCCAGTACTTC,.,TRBJ2-5,TRBV7-8,TRBD2,19
CASSVQERGEQYF,TGTGCCAGCAGTGTTCAGGAAAGGGGAGAGCAGTACTTC,few,TRBJ2-7,TRBV6-6,.,13
CASSSRRPTNEKLFF,TGTGCCAGCAGCTCCAGGCGTCCAACTAATGAAAAACTGTTTTTT,.,TRBJ1-4,TRBV5-6,.,15
CASTLRLAGNYEQYF,TGTGCCAGCACCCTCCGCCTAGCGGGAAACTACGAGCAGTACTTC,few,TRBJ2-7,TRBV28,TRBD2,15
CASSPRSGRGAGELFF,TGTGCCAGCAGCCCCCGTAGCGGGAGGGGAGCCGGGGAGCTGTTTTTT,few,TRBJ2-2,TRBV7-2,TRBD2,16
CATSRERAGGAQYF,TGTGCCACCAGCAGAGAGCGAGCCGGCGGGGCCCAGTACTTC,.,TRBJ2-5,TRBV15,.,14
CASSPLRTGYTGELFF,TGTGCCAGCTCCCCACTCCGGACAGGGTATACCGGGGAGCTGTTTTTT,.,TRBJ2-2,TRBV18,TRBD1,16
CASRIVDTHSYEQYF,TGTGCCAGTAGAATTGTGGACACTCACTCCTACGAGCAGTACTTC,few,TRBJ2-7,TRBV19,.,15
CASSSLAGQDQETQYF,TGTGCCAGCAGTTCCTTGGCAGGACAGGACCAAGAGACCCAGTACTTC,.,TRBJ2-5,TRBV6-5,TRBD1,16
CSVYTSGRATGELFF,TGCAGCGTTTATACTAGCGGGAGGGCAACCGGGGAGCTGTTTTTT,once,TRBJ2-2,TRBV29-1,TRBD2,15
CASSLGQGGYGYTF,TGTGCCAGCAGTCTCGGACAGGGAGGCTATGGCTACACCTTC,.,TRBJ1-2,TRBV28,TRBD1,14
CASSLGQGIAKNIQYF,TGTGCCAGCAGCTTAGGGCAGGGGATAGCCAAAAACATTCAGTACTTC,.,TRBJ2-4,TRBV7-9,.,16
CATSMGGMEGYTF,TGTGCCACCAGCATGGGGGGTATGGAAGGCTACACCTTC,.,TRBJ1-2,TRBV15,.,13
CASSLVGGSGNTIYF,TGTGCCAGCAGCTTGGTGGGAGGCTCTGGAAACACCATATATTTT,.,TRBJ1-3,TRBV5-4,.,15
CAWSILQGSEKLFF,TGTGCCTGGAGCATTCTACAGGGGAGTGAAAAACTGTTTTTT,.,TRBJ1-4,TRBV30,TRBD1,14
CASSHGGDGPQHF,TGTGCCAGCAGCCACGGGGGGGACGGGCCCCAGCATTTT,.,TRBJ1-5,TRBV14,.,13
CASSGGGANEQFF,TGTGCCAGCAGTGGCGGGGGGGCCAATGAGCAGTTCTTC,once,TRBJ2-1,TRBV2,TRBD2,13
CSVVPSTEAFF,TGCAGCGTTGTTCCCAGCACTGAAGCTTTCTTT,.,TRBJ1-1,TRBV29-1,.,11
CASSLSAGVNIQYF,TGTGCCAGCAGTTTATCAGCAGGGGTGAACATTCAGTACTTC,once,TRBJ2-4,TRBV27,.,14
CASSVSGSGGYEQYF,TGTGCCAGTAGTGTTAGCGGGAGCGGAGGCTACGAGCAGTACTTC,.,TRBJ2-7,TRBV19,TRBD2,15
CASSPLTGVYGNTIYF,TGTGCCAGCAGCCCGTTGACAGGGGTCTACGGAAACACCATATATTTT,.,TRBJ1-3,TRBV7-6,TRBD1,16
CASSKDRSNQPQHF,TGTGCCAGCAGTAAGGACAGAAGCAATCAGCCCCAGCATTTT,few,TRBJ1-5,TRBV2,.,14
CASSLTGWDNQPQHF,TGCGCCAGCAGCTTGACAGGGTGGGACAATCAGCCCCAGCATTTT,few,TRBJ1-5,TRBV5-1,.,15
CAWSVTGPTEAFF,TGTGCCTGGAGCGTGACAGGCCCTACTGAAGCTTTCTTT,few,TRBJ1-1,TRBV30,.,13
CASSYRANTEAFF,TGTGCCAGCAGTTACAGGGCGAACACTGAAGCTTTCTTT,.,TRBJ1-1,TRBV27,.,13
CASSNLNPDTIYF,TGTGCCAGCAGCAATCTAAATCCGGACACCATATATTTT,.,TRBJ1-3,TRBV21-1,.,13
CASSWPGQGKSQTDTQYF,TGTGCCAGCAGCTGGCCGGGACAGGGGAAAAGCCAGACAGATACGCAGTATTTT,.,TRBJ2-3,TRBV7-9,TRBD1,18